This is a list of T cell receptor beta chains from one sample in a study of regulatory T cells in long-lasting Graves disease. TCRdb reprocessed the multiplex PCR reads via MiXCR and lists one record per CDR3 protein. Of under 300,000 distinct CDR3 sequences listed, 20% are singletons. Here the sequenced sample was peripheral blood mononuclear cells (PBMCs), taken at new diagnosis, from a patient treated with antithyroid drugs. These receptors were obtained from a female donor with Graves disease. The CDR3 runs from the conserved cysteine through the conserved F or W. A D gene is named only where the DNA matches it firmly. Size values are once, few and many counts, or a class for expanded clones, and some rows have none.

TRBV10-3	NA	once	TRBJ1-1	TGTGCCATCAGTGAAGGGTTGATGAACACTGAAGCTTTCTTT	CAISEGLMNTEAFF
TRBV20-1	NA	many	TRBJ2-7	TGCAGTCCGAGGGGGCGGGGGAGCTCCTACGAGCAGTACTTC	CSPRGRGSSYEQYF
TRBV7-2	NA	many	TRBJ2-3	TGCGCCAGCAGCTTGGCTCCGGAGAGCACAGATACGCAGTATTTT	CASSLAPESTDTQYF
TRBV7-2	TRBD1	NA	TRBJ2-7	TGTGCCAGCAGCGTACCGGGGACAGCAGACCACGAGCAGTACTTC	CASSVPGTADHEQYF
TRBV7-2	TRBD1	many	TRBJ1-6	TGTGCCAGCAGTGGACAGGGCGGAGGTTCACCCCTCCACTTT	CASSGQGGGSPLHF
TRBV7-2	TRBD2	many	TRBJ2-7	TGTGCCAGCAGGGCCCGGGGGGGATTCACCTACGAGCAGTACTTC	CASRARGGFTYEQYF
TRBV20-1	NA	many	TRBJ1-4	TGCAGTGCTCCCAGACAAGCAACTAATGAAAAACTGTTTTTT	CSAPRQATNEKLFF
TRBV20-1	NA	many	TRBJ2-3	TGCAGTGTGGAGGGGGTGGCAGATACGCAGTATTTT	CSVEGVADTQYF
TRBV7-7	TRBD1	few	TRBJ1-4	TGTGCCAGCAGCACAGGACAGGGGGATGGAAAACTGTTTTTT	CASSTGQGDGKLFF
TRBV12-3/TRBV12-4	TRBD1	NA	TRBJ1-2	TGTGCCAGCAGACGGGGACAGGGGGCTCTCGGCTACACCTTC	CASRRGQGALGYTF
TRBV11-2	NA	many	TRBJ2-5	TGTGCCAGCAGCTCCCCCCAAGCGACCCAGTACTTC	CASSSPQATQYF
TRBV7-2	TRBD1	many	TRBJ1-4	TGTGCCAGCAGCTCCCGGACAGGGTGGGGAGAACTGTTTTTT	CASSSRTGWGELFF
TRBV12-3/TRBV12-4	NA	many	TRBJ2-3	TGTGCCAGCAGTTTTGGAACTAGCAATACGCAGTATTTT	CASSFGTSNTQYF
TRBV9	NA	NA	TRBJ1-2	TGTGCCAGCAGCCTCACCCCCGGGTTCGACTATGGCTACACCTTC	CASSLTPGFDYGYTF
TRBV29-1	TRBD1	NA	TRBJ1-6	TGCAGCGTTGGGGAGGGGGCTAATTTACCCCTCCACTTT	CSVGEGANLPLHF
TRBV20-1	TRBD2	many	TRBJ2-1	TGCAGTGCTAGAGTCCCCCTCAGGTTGGCGGGAGGGAGTTACAATGAGCAGTTCTTC	CSARVPLRLAGGSYNEQFF
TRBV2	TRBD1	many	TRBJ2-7	TGTGCCAGCAGGGGGGGACAGGGGTCCTACGAGCAGTACTTC	CASRGGQGSYEQYF
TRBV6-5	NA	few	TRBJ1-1	TGTGCCAGCAGTTCCAGGGTAGAAAACACTGAAGCTTTCTTT	CASSSRVENTEAFF
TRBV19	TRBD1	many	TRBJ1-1	TGTGCCAGTACCTCCGACAGGGGTACTGAAGCTTTCTTT	CASTSDRGTEAFF
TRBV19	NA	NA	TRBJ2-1	TGTGCCAGTAGTACTAGGGACTACAATGAGCAGTTCTTC	CASSTRDYNEQFF
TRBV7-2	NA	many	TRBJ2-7	TGTGCCAGCAGCTTATCACTAGTAATCAACGAGCAGTACTTC	CASSLSLVINEQYF
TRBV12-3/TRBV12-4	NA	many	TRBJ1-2	TGTGCCAGCAGTTTCTACAGCGGTGATGGCTACACCTTC	CASSFYSGDGYTF
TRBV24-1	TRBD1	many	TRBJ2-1	TGTGCCACCAGTGATTTGCAGGGGGCAAGGGGCAATGAGCAGTTCTTC	CATSDLQGARGNEQFF
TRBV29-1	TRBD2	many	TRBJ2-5	TGCAGCGTTGAAGGGCTAGCGGGAGTCCCTTACCAAGAGACCCAGTACTTC	CSVEGLAGVPYQETQYF
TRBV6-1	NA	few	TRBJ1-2	TGTGCCAGCAATGGGGGTCGGACGGGTAACTATGGCTACACCTTC	CASNGGRTGNYGYTF
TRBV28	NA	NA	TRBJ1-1	TGTGCCAGCACTCCAGGGGAGACTGAAGCTTTCTTT	CASTPGETEAFF
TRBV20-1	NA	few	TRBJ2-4	TGCAGTGGGACAACCGAACGGGCCAAAAACATTCAGTACTTC	CSGTTERAKNIQYF
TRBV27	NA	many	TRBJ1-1	TGTGCCAGCAGTTTCACCCGGACCGCTGAAGCTTTCTTT	CASSFTRTAEAFF
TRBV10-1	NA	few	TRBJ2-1	TGCGCCAGCAGTGAGTCAGTGGGGGGGCGAAATGAGCAGTTCTTC	CASSESVGGRNEQFF
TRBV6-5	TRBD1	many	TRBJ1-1	TGTGCCAGCAGTTTGGGACAGGGGTATACTGAAGCTTTCTTT	CASSLGQGYTEAFF
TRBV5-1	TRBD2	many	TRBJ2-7	TGCGCCAGCAGCTTGGAGGCAGCGGGATTCGAGCAGTACTTC	CASSLEAAGFEQYF
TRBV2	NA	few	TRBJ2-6	TGTGCCAGCAGTGAGTCAGCCGGGGCCAACGTCCTGACTTTC	CASSESAGANVLTF
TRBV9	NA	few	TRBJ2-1	TGTGCCAGCAGCATTAGTAGCGAGCGCTACAATGAGCAGTTCTTC	CASSISSERYNEQFF
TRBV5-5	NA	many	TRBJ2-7	TGTGCCAGCAGCTTGGTGGAGACGGACTACGAGCAGTACTTC	CASSLVETDYEQYF
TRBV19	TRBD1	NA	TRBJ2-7	TGTGCCAGTTCGGCCTCAGGGGGCGGTTACGAGCAGTACTTC	CASSASGGGYEQYF
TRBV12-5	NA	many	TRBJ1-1	TGTGCTAGTGGTTTGGTACGGTGGGGGGATACAGGGTTGAACACTGAAGCTTTCTTT	CASGLVRWGDTGLNTEAFF
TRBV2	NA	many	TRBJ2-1	TGTGCCACCTCCGGGGCTCCAAGGGGCAATGAGCAGTTCTTC	CATSGAPRGNEQFF
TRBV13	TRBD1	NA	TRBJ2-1	TGTGCCAGCAGCTTCCGGGACAGAGCCTACAATGAGCAGTTCTTC	CASSFRDRAYNEQFF
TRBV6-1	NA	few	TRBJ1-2	TGTGCCAGCAATCCTTCAGCAGCCTATGGCTACACCTTC	CASNPSAAYGYTF
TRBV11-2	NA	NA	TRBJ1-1	TGTGCCAGCAGCCCTCATCAGAGTGGCACTGAAGCTTTCTTT	CASSPHQSGTEAFF